This paragraph reports one TCR beta chain. V was pared by 3 bases and J by 10 bases, with 4 bases of the junction left unmatched. There are 13 residues in the CDR3. Germline-derived CDR1 and CDR2 are SGHRS and YFSETQ. These data are taken from a study of blood T cell repertoires in COVID-19. In the study overall: Nucleic acid was either cDNA or gDNA, and it came from T cells, B-cell-depleted T cells, or PBMCs.

Per the study methods: Researchers report that nucleated cell counts were estimated from reference gene primer amplification. Profiled with immunoSEQ multiplex PCR; TCRdb holds only in-frame clones, not every one. V and J calls and clone size follow that table, whereas D and trimming were derived from the DNA. The data show 150,000 or so clones, more than 65% seen once. The origin of this receptor is a woman aged 45-65 years with acute or convalescent COVID-19. Source material: peripheral blood. The rearrangement links TRBV5-1 to TRBJ2-1; 10 bases match TRBD2. The chain's CDR3 is CASSSGLAVEQFF. CDR3 bases: TGCGCCAGCAGCTCAGGACTAGCGGTAGAGCAGTTCTTC.